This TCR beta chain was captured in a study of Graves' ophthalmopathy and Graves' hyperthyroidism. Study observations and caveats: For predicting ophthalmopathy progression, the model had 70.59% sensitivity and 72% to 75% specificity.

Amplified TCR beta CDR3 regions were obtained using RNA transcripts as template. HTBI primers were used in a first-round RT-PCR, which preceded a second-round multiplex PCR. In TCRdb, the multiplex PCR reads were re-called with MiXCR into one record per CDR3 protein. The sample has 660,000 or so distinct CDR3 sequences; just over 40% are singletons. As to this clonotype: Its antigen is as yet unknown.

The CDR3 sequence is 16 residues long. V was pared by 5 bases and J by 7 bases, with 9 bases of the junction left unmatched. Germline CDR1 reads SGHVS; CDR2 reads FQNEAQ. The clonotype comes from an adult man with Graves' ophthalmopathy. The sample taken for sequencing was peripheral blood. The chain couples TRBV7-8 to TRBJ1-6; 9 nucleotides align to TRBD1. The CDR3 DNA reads TGTGCCAGCAGCCGAGACAGGGGGTCACTGAATTCACCCCTCCACTTT. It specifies CASSRDRGSLNSPLHF.